The clone carrying this T cell receptor beta chain appeared once. The sample is drawn from a study of blood T cell repertoires in COVID-19. On the study more broadly: The United States, Italy and Spain were the sources of the acute and convalescent COVID-19 samples. PBMCs, B-cell-depleted T cells, or T cells were the source of the cDNA or gDNA that made up the material.

Between the trimmed V and J ends, which lost 7 bases and 4 bases, there was a span of 13 bases. CDR1 is SNHLY and CDR2 is FYNNEI in the germline V gene. This CDR3 is 14 amino acids long. Study processing details: Reference gene primer amplification gave nucleated cell count estimates. Produced via immunoSEQ multiplex PCR; TCRdb's table is partial and in-frame only. For V, J and clone size, that table is used; D and trimming come from the DNA. The sample has tens of thousands of clones, around nine tenths seen once; the top ten hold approximately 4.4%. This chain connects TRBV2 to TRBJ1-4, with D unclear. The specimen sequenced was peripheral blood. The receptor comes from a man aged 50 to 59 with active or convalescent COVID-19. The CDR3 reads CASNPTAVNEKLFF. CDR3 bases: TGTGCCAGCAACCCGACTGCCGTTAATGAAAAACTGTTTTTT. The full variable domain, its missing parts supplied by reference TRBV2 and TRBJ1-4, is EPEVTQTPSHQVTQMGQEVILRCVPISNHLYFYWYRQILGQKVEFLVSFYNNEISEKSEIFDDQFSVERPDGSNFTLKIRSTKLEDSAMYFCASNPTAVNEKLFFGSGTQLSVL.